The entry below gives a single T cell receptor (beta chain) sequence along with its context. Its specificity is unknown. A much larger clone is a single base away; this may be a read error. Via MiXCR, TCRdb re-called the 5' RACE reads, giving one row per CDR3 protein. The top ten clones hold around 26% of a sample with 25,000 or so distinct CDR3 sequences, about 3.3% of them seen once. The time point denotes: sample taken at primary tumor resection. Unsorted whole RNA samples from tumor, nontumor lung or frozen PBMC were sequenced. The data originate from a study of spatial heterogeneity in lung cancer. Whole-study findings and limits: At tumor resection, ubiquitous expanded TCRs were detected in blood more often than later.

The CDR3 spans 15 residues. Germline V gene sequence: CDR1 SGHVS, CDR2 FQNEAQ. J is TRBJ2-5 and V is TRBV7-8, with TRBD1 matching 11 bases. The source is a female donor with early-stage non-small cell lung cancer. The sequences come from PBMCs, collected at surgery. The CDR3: CAGSLGTGGWETQYF. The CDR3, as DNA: TGTGCCGGCAGCTTGGGGACAGGGGGATGGGAGACCCAGTACTTC.